This T cell receptor (beta chain) came from a study of T cell responses to AZD1222 COVID-19 vaccine. TCRdb's table, derived via immunoSEQ multiplex PCR, lists solely in-frame clones and lacks some. Among roughly 150,000 clones listed, over 90% were seen once. Regarding this clone: Its antigen is as yet unknown.

Study outcomes and limitations: Following two doses of AZD1222, Spike-specific TCR breadth and depth rose. Targeting of unmutated variant regions was reportedly seen in nearly half of spike-specific TCRs.

This sequence originates from an adult in good health. The sample in question was peripheral blood, obtained on day 0 of AZD1222 vaccination.

As DNA, the CDR3 is TGCGCCAGCAGCGTTGAGGGAGGTTGGAACACCGGGGAGCTGTTTTTT. It codes for CASSVEGGWNTGELFF. The chain employs TRBV5-1 and TRBJ2-2; TRBD2 might be the D (6 bases). This CDR3 comprises 16 residues. Per the germline V gene, CDR1 is SGHRS and CDR2 is YFSETQ. Trimming took off 4 bases at V and 1 base at J, with 14 bases between the two ends.